This is a list of T cell receptor beta chains from one sample in a study of T cells expressing NK-cell markers. For each CDR3 protein, TCRdb gives one entry from its re-call of the 5' RACE reads, without DNA. The table counts 500,000 to 600,000 distinct CDR3 sequences; 3% to 4.5% lies in the top ten. Sequencing used blood T cells: a sorted CD56 or NKG2C T cell subset, CD4+ or CD8+ T cells, or bulk PBMC T cells (not recorded which). The source of these receptors is a man between 18 and 35 years old in good health. Both conserved end residues are part of each CDR3.

CDR3 protein: CASSQDFGAPTLRQFF; J gene: TRBJ2-1; V gene: TRBV14
CDR3 protein: CASSTTVGEQFF; J gene: TRBJ2-1; V gene: TRBV27
CDR3 protein: CASSLFAGGQYEQYF; J gene: TRBJ2-7; V gene: TRBV13
CDR3 protein: CSASRELAGGLNEQFF; J gene: TRBJ2-1; V gene: TRBV20-1
CDR3 protein: CSAVPVQNTEAFF; J gene: TRBJ1-1; V gene: TRBV20-1
CDR3 protein: CASSLKTLVRGKGGEQFF; J gene: TRBJ2-1; V gene: TRBV11-1
CDR3 protein: CASSPGTVGVNEQFF; J gene: TRBJ2-1; V gene: TRBV18
CDR3 protein: CSANKQGPNTEAFF; J gene: TRBJ1-1; V gene: TRBV20-1
CDR3 protein: CASSPGTDSAGELFF; J gene: TRBJ2-2; V gene: TRBV6-1
CDR3 protein: CASSFRASGSPLETQYF; J gene: TRBJ2-5; V gene: TRBV12-3/TRBV12-4
CDR3 protein: CASRADQFTDTQYF; J gene: TRBJ2-3; V gene: TRBV12-3/TRBV12-4
CDR3 protein: CASSQVGDRGFRNEQFF; J gene: TRBJ2-1; V gene: TRBV4-1
CDR3 protein: CASSQVTGVNSPLHF; J gene: TRBJ1-6; V gene: TRBV4-1
CDR3 protein: CASSSRLSTDTQYF; J gene: TRBJ2-3; V gene: TRBV6-5
CDR3 protein: CSVEVGGDEQYF; J gene: TRBJ2-7; V gene: TRBV29-1
CDR3 protein: CSAGGGGDTQYF; J gene: TRBJ2-3; V gene: TRBV20-1
CDR3 protein: CASSLGLSGMAELQETQYF; J gene: TRBJ2-5; V gene: TRBV12-3/TRBV12-4
CDR3 protein: CASRLSLQETQYF; J gene: TRBJ2-5; V gene: TRBV5-1
CDR3 protein: CASSVLDRPGANVLTF; J gene: TRBJ2-6; V gene: TRBV9
CDR3 protein: CASSRGGGPYEQYF; J gene: TRBJ2-7; V gene: TRBV4-3
CDR3 protein: CASSRGTAQPQHF; J gene: TRBJ1-5; V gene: TRBV5-6
CDR3 protein: CSVPKAASTGELFF; J gene: TRBJ2-2; V gene: TRBV29-1
CDR3 protein: CASSQGGGEMNTEAFF; J gene: TRBJ1-1; V gene: TRBV3-1
CDR3 protein: CASSVSGGLYEQYF; J gene: TRBJ2-7; V gene: TRBV28
CDR3 protein: CASSLGASMDTQYF; J gene: TRBJ2-3; V gene: TRBV11-1
CDR3 protein: CASSPRTVRNTEAFF; J gene: TRBJ1-1; V gene: TRBV7-9
CDR3 protein: CASSKLRGGGIYEQYF; J gene: TRBJ2-7; V gene: TRBV12-3/TRBV12-4
CDR3 protein: CSARDQGMRNEQFF; J gene: TRBJ2-1; V gene: TRBV20-1
CDR3 protein: CASSLLGEPLHF; J gene: TRBJ1-6; V gene: TRBV28
CDR3 protein: CASRIQPTPDGEQFF; J gene: TRBJ2-1; V gene: TRBV5-1
CDR3 protein: CASRNTVNYEQYF; J gene: TRBJ2-7; V gene: TRBV28
CDR3 protein: CASRPGWGTEAFF; J gene: TRBJ1-1; V gene: TRBV27
CDR3 protein: CASSPTGAESFQPQHF; J gene: TRBJ1-5; V gene: TRBV6-1
CDR3 protein: CASSLGGADSPLHF; J gene: TRBJ1-6; V gene: TRBV7-9
CDR3 protein: CATNPGVNTGELFF; J gene: TRBJ2-2; V gene: TRBV24-1
CDR3 protein: CASSESLLAGVAYEQYF; J gene: TRBJ2-7; V gene: TRBV25-1
CDR3 protein: CASTQGLYEQFF; J gene: TRBJ2-1; V gene: TRBV2
CDR3 protein: CASSRRRIAYEQYF; J gene: TRBJ2-7; V gene: TRBV7-2
CDR3 protein: CASSPGRAAEQFF; J gene: TRBJ2-1; V gene: TRBV18
CDR3 protein: CASSLALAGSYEQYF; J gene: TRBJ2-7; V gene: TRBV5-1
CDR3 protein: CATSRRRDTDTQYF; J gene: TRBJ2-3; V gene: TRBV15
CDR3 protein: CASSEVGIKNIQYF; J gene: TRBJ2-4; V gene: TRBV2
CDR3 protein: CATSDMAGDEHTDTQYF; J gene: TRBJ2-3; V gene: TRBV24-1
CDR3 protein: CASSLVAGVITDTQYF; J gene: TRBJ2-3; V gene: TRBV7-8
CDR3 protein: CSVVPAGDIQYF; J gene: TRBJ2-4; V gene: TRBV29-1
CDR3 protein: CASSLGGISWYEQFF; J gene: TRBJ2-1; V gene: TRBV7-9
CDR3 protein: CASSLGFDSLNTEAFF; J gene: TRBJ1-1; V gene: TRBV5-1
CDR3 protein: CSAKTLLNQPQHF; J gene: TRBJ1-5; V gene: TRBV20-1
CDR3 protein: CASSLTWTSYEQYF; J gene: TRBJ2-7; V gene: TRBV3-1
CDR3 protein: CASSSEGTGGIYEQYF; J gene: TRBJ2-7; V gene: TRBV9
CDR3 protein: CASSPSTTDTQYF; J gene: TRBJ2-3; V gene: TRBV9
CDR3 protein: CSARPGQGDRETQYF; J gene: TRBJ2-5; V gene: TRBV20-1
CDR3 protein: CASSEERGRREQFF; J gene: TRBJ2-1; V gene: TRBV10-1
CDR3 protein: CASYEGWSGANVLTF; J gene: TRBJ2-6; V gene: TRBV18
CDR3 protein: CASSHVEGEQFF; J gene: TRBJ2-1; V gene: TRBV3-1
CDR3 protein: CASSQGGLAAQTSSYNEQFF; J gene: TRBJ2-1; V gene: TRBV14
CDR3 protein: CASSRDRGEKLFF; J gene: TRBJ1-4; V gene: TRBV6-6